These T cell receptor beta chains were read from a single sample in a study of beta chain features in type 1 diabetes. Repertoires were generated with immunoSEQ multiplex PCR, while TCRdb's copy carries only in-frame clones and drops some. The sample consists of 400,000 to 450,000 clones, approximately 15% of them appearing once. Sequencing was done on a sample of naive CD4+ T cells from blood. All receptors derive from a man aged 25 to 40 in good health. The conserved cysteine and the conserved F or W are not part of the CDR3 here. Fields, in order: V gene, CDR3 protein.

TRBV5-6,ASSLWGGTGGPDTQY
TRBV4-1,ASSHLGDQPQH
TRBV30,AQDRGQKAGELF
TRBV29-1,SIREGGTTGELF
TRBV9,ASSVLAGSDTQY
TRBV18,ASSPPEGRSLH
TRBV18,ASSPFKGEYGYT
TRBV7-2,ASSSLAGLDTQY
TRBV2,ASRVAGGLNTQY
TRBV30,AWSGRGPDTQY
TRBV10-3,AIRNRQLETQY
TRBV13,ASSPPGYGDGQF
TRBV14,ASSQKVGEGTNEQF
TRBV29-1,SVEDSSSGRGDTQY
TRBV9,ASSVEQYSGNTIY
TRBV2,ASRQGGREQWRETQY
TRBV11-3,ASSSPGSNEQF
TRBV7-6,ASSPGQITDTQY
TRBV5-4,ASSKERGGGTRSREQY
TRBV10-3,ATSEGPPTDTQY
TRBV28,ASSSRTSYEQY
TRBV29-1,SVSDRVRDGYT
TRBV5-6,ASSPIKPGLANEQF
TRBV21-1,ASSKALRGAETQY